A single sample is the source of the 17 T cell receptor beta chains below, sequenced in a study of T cells in Graves' hyperthyroidism and ophthalmopathy. The source material, RNA transcripts, was used to amplify TCR beta CDR3 regions. The study used the HTBI primer set for a first-round RT-PCR of the TCR CDR3. From the multiplex PCR reads, TCRdb called clonotypes with MiXCR, one entry per CDR3 protein. This sample has approximately 630,000 distinct CDR3 sequences, with about 17% found just once. Sequencing was performed on blood. These receptors all come from a woman aged 25 to 39 with Graves' hyperthyroidism.

The V gene is TRBV6-1, the J gene TRBJ1-4; the D is unclear. The CDR3 covers 14 residues. Trimming took 7 bases from V and 6 from J, leaving 15 bases between them. CDR1 and CDR2 (germline): MNHNS, SASEGT. The CDR3 nucleotides read TGTGCCAGCAAGCTAGCCTTTGCTGATGAAAAACTGTTTTTT. Protein sequence: CASKLAFADEKLFF.

This clonotype was observed at least ten times. The chain recombines TRBV18 with TRBJ1-1, with D perhaps TRBD1 (5 bases). From germline, CDR1 is KGHSH and CDR2 LQKENI. V was pared by 1 base and J by 5 bases, with 17 bases between. The CDR3 covers 16 residues. CDR3 in amino acids: CASSPLSTASKTEAFF. In nucleotides, the CDR3 is TGTGCCAGCTCACCACTTTCGACAGCTTCAAAAACTGAAGCTTTCTTT.

This clonotype has at least ten counts. This sequence joins TRBV27 and TRBJ1-1, with unresolved D. Germline CDR1 reads MNHEY; CDR2 reads SMNVEV (reference sequence). V lost 3 bases to trimming and J lost 4 bases, with 18 bases between them. This CDR3 has 16 amino acids. This chain's CDR3 is CASSFLPGLIGTEAFF. The CDR3 DNA is TGTGCCAGCAGTTTTCTTCCGGGTCTAATAGGCACTGAAGCTTTCTTT.

This chain links TRBV7-2 with TRBJ2-1, with TRBD1 matching 9 bases. The germline CDR1 and CDR2 sequences are SGHTA and FQGNSA. Trimming removed 3 bases from V and 14 bases from J; junction bases left unmatched: 8. CDR3 length: 13 amino acids. CDR3: CASSFGPGQGEFF. Here the CDR3 DNA reads TGTGCCAGCAGCTTTGGCCCGGGACAGGGAGAGTTCTTC. Combining the CDR3 with reference TRBV7-2 and TRBJ2-1 gives the whole variable domain GAGVSQSPSNKVTEKGKDVELRCDPISGHTALYWYRQSLGQGLEFLIYFQGNSAPDKSGLPSDRFSAERTGGSVSTLTIQRTQQEDSAVYLCASSFGPGQGEFFGPGTRLTVL.

This clonotype has at least ten counts. The rearrangement joins TRBV12-3 or TRBV12-4 to TRBJ2-5, with 13 bases fitting TRBD2. V lost 5 bases to trimming and J lost 3 bases; unmatched junction nucleotides: 9. This CDR3 contains 17 residues. The CDR3 is CASSPPPGTSGEETQYF. CDR3 DNA sequence: TGTGCCAGCAGTCCCCCGCCCGGGACTAGCGGGGAAGAGACCCAGTACTTC.

The genes are TRBV28 and TRBJ1-2, with D possibly matching TRBD1 (5 bases). The V and J ends lost 7 bases and 0 bases respectively, with 24 bases between them. Germline CDR1 MDHEN, CDR2 SYDVKM. The CDR3 sequence is 18 residues long. Here the CDR3 DNA reads TGTGCCAGCACGACCCGGACACCCGTCCAGAACACTAACTATGGCTACACCTTC. It yields the protein CASTTRTPVQNTNYGYTF.

This clonotype was picked up many times. The V gene is TRBV28, the J gene TRBJ2-2; the D gene is possibly TRBD1 (6 bases). Germline-derived CDR1 and CDR2 are MDHEN and SYDVKM. The CDR3 contains 16 residues. Trimming cost V 1 base and J 7 bases, with 16 bases left between them. The chain's CDR3 is CASSLFHVGQRGELFF. The CDR3 nucleotides are TGTGCCAGCAGTTTATTTCATGTTGGACAGCGCGGGGAGCTGTTTTTT.

The chain joins TRBV5-1 to TRBJ1-3; 7 bases are a match to TRBD1. Germline CDR1 reads SGHRS; CDR2 reads YFSETQ. The ends lost 4 bases at V and 2 bases at J; junction bases unmatched: 9. The CDR3 is made up of 16 amino acids. DNA for the CDR3: TGCGCCAGCAGCCCGACGACAGGGTTTACTGGAAACACCATATATTTT. Translated: CASSPTTGFTGNTIYF.

In its sample, this clonotype was seen a few times. The V call is TRBV7-2, the J call TRBJ2-5; possible D gene TRBD2, 8 bases. The V gene's germline CDR1 is SGHTA and CDR2 FQGNSA. Trimming cost V 2 bases and J 2 bases, with 21 bases left between them. This CDR3 region has 18 residues. This chain's CDR3 is CASSLPPRGTSLQETQYF. CDR3 in DNA: TGTGCCAGCAGCTTACCTCCCAGGGGGACTAGTCTTCAAGAGACCCAGTACTTC.

This clonotype was seen many times. V and J are TRBV27 and TRBJ2-3, with no clear D. V lost 3 bases, J lost 4 bases, and 11 bases lay in between. There are 14 residues in the CDR3. Germline CDR1 is MNHEY and CDR2 is SMNVEV (reference sequence). The CDR3 here is CASSFRRLADTQYF. The CDR3 region has the DNA TGTGCCAGCAGTTTCCGGCGTTTAGCAGATACGCAGTATTTT.

This clonotype came up a few times. The chain joins TRBV10-3 to TRBJ1-6, with TRBD1 as a possible D gene (5 bases). This CDR3 has 13 residues. Germline V lookup: CDR1 ENHRY, CDR2 SYGVKD. The V end was cut by 7 bases, the J end by 6 bases, with 10 bases between. CDR3 residues: CAIKGTPNSPLHF. The CDR3 DNA reads TGTGCCATCAAGGGGACCCCTAATTCACCCCTCCACTTT.

This clonotype was seen many times. This chain joins TRBV12-3 or TRBV12-4 and TRBJ1-4, with 9 nucleotides matching TRBD1. This CDR3 is 13 amino acids long. The J segment lost 15 bases and the V segment lost 1 base, leaving 6 bases of the junction unmatched. The DNA for the CDR3 is TGTGCCAGCAGTTTAGACACAGGGGGCACGATGTTTTTT. Translating gives CASSLDTGGTMFF.

At least ten counts were recorded for this clonotype. The gene calls are TRBV3-1 and TRBJ2-3; 11 positions agree with TRBD2. The CDR3 sequence is 15 residues long. V lost 3 bases and J lost 1; bases outside the gene matches: 0. Germline CDR1 LGHDT, CDR2 YNNKEL (reference sequence). The CDR3 sequence is CASSHSGRGTDTQYF. The CDR3 region has the DNA TGTGCCAGCAGCCATAGCGGGAGGGGCACAGATACGCAGTATTTT.

DNA of the CDR3: TGTGCCAGCAGCTCCAGACAGGGAATCTACGAGCAGTACTTC. Encoded protein: CASSSRQGIYEQYF. The J gene is TRBJ2-7, the V gene TRBV11-1; TRBD1 matches 7 bases. The V gene end was trimmed by 4 bases and the J gene end by 3 bases; junction bases not matched to a gene: 6. CDR3 size: 14 residues. In germline, CDR1 is SGHAT, CDR2 FQDESV (reference sequence). Variable domain in full (rest from reference TRBV11-1 and TRBJ2-7): EAEVAQSPRYKITEKSQAVAFWCDPISGHATLYWYRQILGQGPELLVQFQDESVVDDSQLPKDRFSAERLKGVDSTLKIQPAELGDSAMYLCASSSRQGIYEQYFGPGTRLTVT.

Notes on this clonotype: One end of the junction does not line up with germline, which may come from a read error. The J gene is TRBJ2-3, the V gene TRBV2, with 10 bases that match TRBD1. From germline, CDR1 is SNHLY and CDR2 FYNNEI. This CDR3 region has 16 residues. CDR3 in amino acids: CTSRGTGTGEADTQYF. As DNA, the CDR3 is TGTACCAGCAGAGGAACCGGGACAGGGGAGGCAGATACGCAGTATTTT.

This clonotype was found a few times. The rearrangement joins TRBV4-2 to TRBJ2-2; the D is unclear. CDR1 is LGHNA, CDR2 YNFKEQ, per germline. CDR3 length: 17 residues. The V gene lost 4 bases and the J gene lost 0 bases, with 15 bases spanning the gap. For the CDR3, the DNA is TGTGCCAGCAGCCTCTGGCGCGAGCGCACGAACACCGGGGAGCTGTTTTTT. It specifies CASSLWRERTNTGELFF.

In its sample, this clonotype was seen a few times. The V gene is TRBV9, the J gene TRBJ2-7; D uncertain. Trimming cost V 3 bases and J 2 bases, with 9 bases left between them. The germline gives CDR1 SGDLS, CDR2 YYNGEE. The CDR3 is 13 residues long. Written as DNA, the CDR3 is TGTGCCAGCAGCGCCCCTTCGACCTACGAGCAGTACTTC. It yields the protein CASSAPSTYEQYF.